This T cell receptor (beta chain) was documented in a study of cytomegalovirus exposure and HLA in healthy donors. Whole-study results and caveats: Most TCR beta V segments were productive about 87% or about 30% of the time in an earlier analysis. As immune exposure information, only CMV serostatus was available.

This CDR3 has 15 amino acids. J was trimmed by 8 bases and V by 2 bases; bases with no gene match: 9. Germline CDR1 and CDR2: MNHEY and SVGAGI. Nominally healthy donors were sampled, though unrecorded immune exposures were likely. The PCR ran on 60 Vbeta and 13 Jbeta primers. The protocol was immunoSEQ multiplex PCR, while the TCRdb copy is restricted to in-frame clones and leaves out a portion. The sample's table shows around 50,000 clones. As concerns this clone: The antigen remains undetermined.

This chain connects TRBV6-5 to TRBJ2-7, with TRBD1 matching over 10 bases. The TCR was taken from a woman younger than 45 in good health and CMV-seropositive. The sequenced sample consisted of PBMCs. The chain's CDR3 is CASSYGTGDVEKQYF. For the CDR3, the DNA is TGTGCCAGCAGTTACGGGACAGGGGACGTCGAAAAGCAGTACTTC.